This entry lists 4 T cell receptor beta chains sequenced from one sample in a study of beta chain features in type 1 diabetes. Expressed TCRB transcripts were sequenced after all isolated RNA was converted to cDNA. The method was immunoSEQ multiplex PCR; TCRdb's version includes in-frame clones alone and lacks a portion of them. The sample lists some 99,000 clones, about 40% occurring once. Sequences were obtained from stem cell memory CD4+ T cells from blood. The receptors originated from a woman aged 18-29 years in good health.

This sequence joins TRBV6-5 and TRBJ2-7, with D unclear. The V end lost 3 bases, the J end lost 6 bases, and 15 bases lay between the germline ends. Germline values: CDR1 MNHEY, CDR2 SVGAGI. The CDR3 has 14 amino acids. The CDR3 region has the DNA TGTGCCAGCAGTTATGGTTTGGTTAGGAGCGAGCAGTACTTC. Residues: CASSYGLVRSEQYF.

The rearrangement links TRBV7-8 to TRBJ2-3, with D unclear. The CDR3 has 17 residues. Germline V gene sequence: CDR1 SGHVS, CDR2 FQNEAQ. Between the trimmed V and J ends, which lost 5 bases and 3 bases, there was a span of 21 bases. CDR3: CASSPSFLRLETDTQYF. CDR3 bases: TGTGCCAGCAGCCCCAGCTTCTTAAGGCTGGAGACAGATACGCAGTATTTT.

This clone has a handful of counts. The chain links TRBV6-6 to TRBJ2-7; 13 nucleotides line up with TRBD2. The CDR3 contains 16 residues. Germline trimming cut 4 bases from V and 9 bases from J; bases unmatched to any gene: 12. The germline V gene encodes CDR1 MNHNY and CDR2 SVGAGI (reference sequence). CDR3 sequence: CASSSGGLAGAVGQYF. The CDR3 coding sequence is TGTGCCAGCAGTTCCGGTGGACTAGCGGGAGCGGTGGGGCAGTACTTC.

V is TRBV28 and J is TRBJ1-2; D remains ambiguous. Trimming took 5 bases from V and 8 from J, leaving 15 bases between them. The CDR3 has 13 residues. Germline lookup yields CDR1 MDHEN and CDR2 SYDVKM. The CDR3 bases are TGTGCCAGCAGTCCAGAGGTTTTTCGGGGCTACACCTTC. It specifies CASSPEVFRGYTF.